This entry features one T cell receptor beta chain sequence. Investigators performed immunoSEQ version v3.0 at survey level. Repertoires were generated with immunoSEQ multiplex PCR, while TCRdb's copy carries only in-frame clones and drops some. The data hold about 25,000 clones, with under 80% observed a single time. This sample stems from a study of long-term antiretroviral therapy in people with HIV. This CDR3 contains 15 residues. The J segment lost 2 bases and the V segment lost 4 bases, leaving 4 bases of the junction unmatched. Germline values: CDR1 ENHRY, CDR2 SYGVKD. The specimen comprised unsorted PBMCs, sampled 1.1 years before starting antiretroviral therapy. The chain is built from TRBV10-3 and TRBJ2-7; 11 bases map to TRBD1. This receptor was obtained from a woman in her 40s with HIV. CDR3 sequence: CAISGPGQGAYEQYF. For the CDR3, the DNA is TGTGCCATCAGTGGGCCGGGACAGGGGGCCTACGAGCAGTACTTC.